The rows below give T cell receptor beta chains drawn from one sample of a study of Tregs in tolerant kidney transplant recipients. Which antigens these TCRs recognize remains unknown. The method was immunoSEQ multiplex PCR; TCRdb's version includes in-frame clones alone and lacks a portion of them. The table shows approximately 8,000 clones, with about a third occurring only once. The sequencing here drew on CD8+ T cells from blood cultured with allogeneic cells, taken before the transplant. The receptors originated from a human patient who received a combined kidney and bone marrow transplant. Both conserved end residues are part of each CDR3. A D gene is named only where the DNA matches it firmly. For some rows the clone size is stated as once, few or many, or as a class when expanded; others skip it.

D	length	V	size	J	CDR3	DNA
NA	13	TRBV19	few	TRBJ2-5	CASSEYSQETQYF	TGTGCCAGTAGTGAGTACAGTCAAGAGACCCAGTACTTC
NA	13	TRBV6-6	NA	TRBJ1-2	CASSYLQDYGYTF	TGTGCCAGCAGTTACTTACAGGACTATGGCTACACCTTC
NA	15	TRBV7-3	NA	TRBJ2-3	CASSLGISVADTQYF	TGTGCCAGCAGCTTAGGTATTAGCGTGGCAGATACGCAGTATTTT
NA	15	TRBV18	medium-sized	TRBJ1-1	CASSPPPGAGRFAFF	TGTGCCAGCTCACCACCTCCAGGGGCCGGGCGGTTTGCTTTCTTT
TRBD2	15	TRBV27	few	TRBJ2-7	CASSPGLAGLVEQYF	TGTGCCAGCAGTCCAGGACTAGCGGGTCTTGTAGAGCAGTACTTC
NA	15	TRBV5-4	few	TRBJ2-7	CASSQVTGNLGEQYF	TGCGCCAGCAGCCAAGTAACAGGGAATTTGGGCGAGCAGTACTTC
TRBD1	16	TRBV4-1	NA	TRBJ1-1	CASSHVTGGMNTEAFF	TGCGCCAGCAGCCACGTGACAGGGGGCATGAACACTGAAGCTTTCTTT
TRBD2	16	TRBV27	NA	TRBJ2-7	CAGSGLLAGGPYEQYF	TGTGCCGGCAGTGGACTCCTAGCGGGAGGGCCCTACGAGCAGTACTTC
TRBD2	14	TRBV4-2	NA	TRBJ2-2	CASSQGGLAGELFF	TGTGCCAGCAGCCAAGGCGGACTAGCCGGGGAGCTGTTTTTT
TRBD2	15	TRBV9	NA	TRBJ2-1	CASSGTSGAYNEQFF	TGTGCCAGCAGCGGGACTAGCGGAGCCTACAATGAGCAGTTCTTC
NA	16	TRBV5-6	NA	TRBJ2-7	CASSPNPSANNYEQYF	TGTGCCAGCAGCCCCAATCCCAGCGCAAATAACTACGAGCAGTACTTC
TRBD2	16	TRBV4-1	NA	TRBJ2-3	CASSHGTSGGTDTQYF	TGCGCCAGCAGCCACGGGACTAGCGGGGGGACAGATACGCAGTATTTT
NA	13	TRBV7-9	NA	TRBJ1-4	CASTLPLAEKLFF	TGTGCCAGCACCCTCCCCTTAGCTGAAAAACTGTTTTTT
TRBD1	15	TRBV6-1	medium-sized	TRBJ2-7	CAILGRTGLLYEQYF	TGTGCCATCCTTGGACGGACAGGGCTTTTATACGAGCAGTACTTC
NA	13	TRBV25-1	NA	TRBJ1-1	CASSLLFGGEAFF	TGTGCCAGCAGCCTCCTATTTGGGGGCGAAGCTTTCTTT
NA	11	TRBV10-3	NA	TRBJ2-7	CAISAGYEQYF	TGTGCCATCAGTGCCGGCTACGAGCAGTACTTC